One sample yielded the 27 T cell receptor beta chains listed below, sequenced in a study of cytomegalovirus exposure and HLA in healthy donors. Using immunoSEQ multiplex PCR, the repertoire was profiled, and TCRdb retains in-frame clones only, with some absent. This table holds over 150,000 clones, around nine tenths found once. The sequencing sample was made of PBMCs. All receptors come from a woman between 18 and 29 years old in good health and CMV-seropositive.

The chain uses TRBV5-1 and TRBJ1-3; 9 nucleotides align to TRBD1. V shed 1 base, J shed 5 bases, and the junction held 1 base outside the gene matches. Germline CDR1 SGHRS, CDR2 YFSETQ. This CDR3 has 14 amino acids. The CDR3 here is CASSLTGGRNTIYF. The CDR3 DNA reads TGCGCCAGCAGCTTGACAGGGGGCAGAAACACCATATATTTT.

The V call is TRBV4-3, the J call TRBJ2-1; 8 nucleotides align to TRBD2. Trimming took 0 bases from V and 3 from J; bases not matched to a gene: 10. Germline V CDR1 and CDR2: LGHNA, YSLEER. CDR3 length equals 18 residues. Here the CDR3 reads CASSQDTAGTSIYNEQFF. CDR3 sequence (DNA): TGCGCCAGCAGCCAAGATACGGCCGGGACTAGTATCTACAATGAGCAGTTCTTC.

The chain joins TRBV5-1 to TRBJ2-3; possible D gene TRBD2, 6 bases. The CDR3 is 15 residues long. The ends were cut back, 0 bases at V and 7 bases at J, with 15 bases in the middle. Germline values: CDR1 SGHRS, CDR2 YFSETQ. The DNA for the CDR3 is TGCGCCAGCAGCTTGGGAGATCGGGAGACGAATACGCAGTATTTT. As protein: CASSLGDRETNTQYF.

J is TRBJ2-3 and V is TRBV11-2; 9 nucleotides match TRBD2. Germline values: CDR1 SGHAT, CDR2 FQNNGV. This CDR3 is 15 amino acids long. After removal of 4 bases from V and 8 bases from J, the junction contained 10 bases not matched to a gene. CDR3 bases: TGTGCCAGCAGCTCTAGCGGGGAGGCGGTTAGTACGCAGTATTTT. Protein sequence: CASSSSGEAVSTQYF.

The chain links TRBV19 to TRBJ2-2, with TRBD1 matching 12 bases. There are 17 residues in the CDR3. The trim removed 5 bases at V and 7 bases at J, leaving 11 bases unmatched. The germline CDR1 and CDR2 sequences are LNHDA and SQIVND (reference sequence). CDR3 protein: CASSGLGTGGADGELFF. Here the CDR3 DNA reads TGTGCCAGTAGTGGACTCGGGACAGGGGGCGCGGACGGGGAGCTGTTTTTT.

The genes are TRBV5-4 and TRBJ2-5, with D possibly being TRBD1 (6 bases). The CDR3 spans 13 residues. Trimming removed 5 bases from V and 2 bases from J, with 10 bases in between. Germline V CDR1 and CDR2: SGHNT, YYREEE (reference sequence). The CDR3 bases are TGTGCCAGCAGGGCCGGGACACAAGAGACCCAGTACTTC. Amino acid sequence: CASRAGTQETQYF.

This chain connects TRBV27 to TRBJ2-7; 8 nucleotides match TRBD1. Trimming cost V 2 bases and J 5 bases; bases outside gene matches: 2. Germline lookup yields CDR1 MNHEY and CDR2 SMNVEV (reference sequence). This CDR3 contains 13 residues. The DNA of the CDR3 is TGTGCCAGCAGTTTACCGACAGGGGACGAGCAGTACTTC. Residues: CASSLPTGDEQYF.

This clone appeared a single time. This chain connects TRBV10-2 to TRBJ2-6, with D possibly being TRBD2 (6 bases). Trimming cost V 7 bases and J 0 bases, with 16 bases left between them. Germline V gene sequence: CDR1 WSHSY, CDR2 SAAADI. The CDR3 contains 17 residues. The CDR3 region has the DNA TGCGCCAGCAAACCGTCGGGGGTCCTCTCTGGGGCCAACGTCCTGACTTTC. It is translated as CASKPSGVLSGANVLTF.

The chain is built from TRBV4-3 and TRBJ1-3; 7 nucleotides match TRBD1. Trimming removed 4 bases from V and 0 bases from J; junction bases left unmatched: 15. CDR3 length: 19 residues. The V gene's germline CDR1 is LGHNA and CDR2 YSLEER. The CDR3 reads CASSRNRDRGGYSGNTIYF. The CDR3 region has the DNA TGCGCCAGCAGCCGCAACCGGGACAGAGGGGGCTACTCTGGAAACACCATATATTTT.

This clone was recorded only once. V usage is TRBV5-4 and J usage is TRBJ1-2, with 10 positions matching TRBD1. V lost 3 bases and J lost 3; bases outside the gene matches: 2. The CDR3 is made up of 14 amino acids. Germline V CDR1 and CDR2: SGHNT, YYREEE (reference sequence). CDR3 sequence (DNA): TGTGCCAGCAGCTCCGGGACAGGGGACTATGGCTACACCTTC. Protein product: CASSSGTGDYGYTF.

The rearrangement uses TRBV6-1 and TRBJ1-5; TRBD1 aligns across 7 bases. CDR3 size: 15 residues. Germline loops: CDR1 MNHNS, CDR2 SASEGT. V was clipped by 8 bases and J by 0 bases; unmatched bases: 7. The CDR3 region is CASLTGTYSNQPQHF. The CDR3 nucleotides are TGTGCCAGCCTGACAGGGACTTATAGCAATCAGCCCCAGCATTTT.

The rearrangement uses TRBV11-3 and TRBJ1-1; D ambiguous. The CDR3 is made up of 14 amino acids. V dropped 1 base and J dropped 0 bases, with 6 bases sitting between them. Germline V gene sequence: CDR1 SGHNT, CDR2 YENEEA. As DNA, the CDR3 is TGTGCCAGCAGCTTAGGCGGCATGAACACTGAAGCTTTCTTT. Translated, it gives CASSLGGMNTEAFF.

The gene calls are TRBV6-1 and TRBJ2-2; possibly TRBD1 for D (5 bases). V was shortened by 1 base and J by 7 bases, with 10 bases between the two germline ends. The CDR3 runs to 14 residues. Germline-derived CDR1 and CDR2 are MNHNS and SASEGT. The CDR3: CASSEGGADGELFF. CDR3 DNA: TGTGCCAGCAGTGAAGGGGGCGCAGACGGGGAGCTGTTTTTT.

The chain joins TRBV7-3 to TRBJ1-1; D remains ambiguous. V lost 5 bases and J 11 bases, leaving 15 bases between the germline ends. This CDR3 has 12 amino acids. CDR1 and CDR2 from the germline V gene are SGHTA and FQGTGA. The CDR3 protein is CASSPTSGLAFF. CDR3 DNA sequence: TGTGCCAGCAGCCCTACGTCGGGTTTGGCTTTCTTT.

The CDR3 bases are TGTGCCAGCAGTTTATCTAGCGGGACTACCTACAATGAGCAGTTCTTC. Translated, it gives CASSLSSGTTYNEQFF. The chain links TRBV27 to TRBJ2-1; 8 bases line up with TRBD2. The germline CDR1 and CDR2 sequences are MNHEY and SMNVEV (reference sequence). J was trimmed by 2 bases and V by 0 bases; bases with no gene match: 3. This CDR3 is 16 amino acids long.

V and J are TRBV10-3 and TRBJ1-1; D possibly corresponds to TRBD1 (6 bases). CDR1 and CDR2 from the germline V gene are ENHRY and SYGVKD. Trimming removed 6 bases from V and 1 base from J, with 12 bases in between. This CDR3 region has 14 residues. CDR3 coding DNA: TGTGCCATCAGGGACAGCATAGAGAACACTGAAGCTTTCTTT. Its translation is CAIRDSIENTEAFF.

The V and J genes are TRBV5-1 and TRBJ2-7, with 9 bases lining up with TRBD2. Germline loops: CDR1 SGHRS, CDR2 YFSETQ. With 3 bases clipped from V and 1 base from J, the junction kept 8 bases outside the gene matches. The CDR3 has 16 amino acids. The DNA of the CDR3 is TGCGCCAGCAGCTCTCTAGCGGGGTACCTTTCCTACGAGCAGTACTTC. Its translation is CASSSLAGYLSYEQYF.

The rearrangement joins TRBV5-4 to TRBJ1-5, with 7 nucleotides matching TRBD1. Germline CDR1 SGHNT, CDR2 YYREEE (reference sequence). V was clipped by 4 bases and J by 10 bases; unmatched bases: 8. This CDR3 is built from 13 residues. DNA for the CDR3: TGTGCCAGCAGCACGGACAGGTCGCGTCCCCAGCATTTT. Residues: CASSTDRSRPQHF.

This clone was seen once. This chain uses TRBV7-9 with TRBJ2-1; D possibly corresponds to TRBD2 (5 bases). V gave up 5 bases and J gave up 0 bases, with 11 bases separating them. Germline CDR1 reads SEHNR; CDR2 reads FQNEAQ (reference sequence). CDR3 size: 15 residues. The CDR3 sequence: CASSPDLYSYNEQFF. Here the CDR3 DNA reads TGTGCCAGCAGCCCGGACTTGTACTCCTACAATGAGCAGTTCTTC.

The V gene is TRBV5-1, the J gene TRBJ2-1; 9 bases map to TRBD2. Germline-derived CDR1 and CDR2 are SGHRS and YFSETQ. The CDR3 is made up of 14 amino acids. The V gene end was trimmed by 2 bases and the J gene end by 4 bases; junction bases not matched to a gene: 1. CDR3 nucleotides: TGCGCCAGCAGCTTAACTAGCGGGTACAATGAGCAGTTCTTC. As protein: CASSLTSGYNEQFF.

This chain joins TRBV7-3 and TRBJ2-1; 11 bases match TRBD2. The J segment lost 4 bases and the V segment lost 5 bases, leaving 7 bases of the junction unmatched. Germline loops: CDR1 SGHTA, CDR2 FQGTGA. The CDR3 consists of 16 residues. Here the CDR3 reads CASSPSVAGGYNEQFF. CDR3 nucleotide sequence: TGTGCCAGCAGCCCCTCCGTAGCGGGAGGGTACAATGAGCAGTTCTTC.

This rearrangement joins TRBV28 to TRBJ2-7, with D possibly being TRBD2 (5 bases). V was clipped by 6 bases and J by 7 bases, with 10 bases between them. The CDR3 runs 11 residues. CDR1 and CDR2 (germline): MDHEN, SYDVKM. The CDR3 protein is CASSPTGEQYF. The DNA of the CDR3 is TGTGCCAGCAGCCCAACGGGGGAGCAGTACTTC. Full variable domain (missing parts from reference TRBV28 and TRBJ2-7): DVKVTQSSRYLVKRTGEKVFLECVQDMDHENMFWYRQDPGLGLRLIYFSYDVKMKEKGDIPEGYSVSREKKERFSLILESASTNQTSMYLCASSPTGEQYFGPGTRLTVT.

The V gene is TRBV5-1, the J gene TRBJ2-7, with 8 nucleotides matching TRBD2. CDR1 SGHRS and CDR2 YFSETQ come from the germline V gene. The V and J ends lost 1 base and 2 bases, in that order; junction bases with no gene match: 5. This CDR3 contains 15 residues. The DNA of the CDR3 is TGCGCCAGCAGCTTGCTGAGCGGGAGAACCTACGAGCAGTACTTC. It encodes CASSLLSGRTYEQYF.

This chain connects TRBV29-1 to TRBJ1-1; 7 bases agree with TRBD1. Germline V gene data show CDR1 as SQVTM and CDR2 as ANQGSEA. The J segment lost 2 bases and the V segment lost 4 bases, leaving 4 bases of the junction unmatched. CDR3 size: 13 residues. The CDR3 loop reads CSVVTGINTEAFF. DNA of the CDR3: TGCAGCGTTGTGACAGGGATCAACACTGAAGCTTTCTTT.

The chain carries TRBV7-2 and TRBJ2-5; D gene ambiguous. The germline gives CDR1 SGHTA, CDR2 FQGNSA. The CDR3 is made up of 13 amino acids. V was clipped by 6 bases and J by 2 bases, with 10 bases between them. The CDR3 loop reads CASSEAWQETQYF. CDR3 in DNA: TGTGCCAGCAGTGAGGCCTGGCAAGAGACCCAGTACTTC. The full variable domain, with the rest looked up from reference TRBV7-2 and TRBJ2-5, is GAGVSQSPSNKVTEKGKDVELRCDPISGHTALYWYRQSLGQGLEFLIYFQGNSAPDKSGLPSDRFSAERTGGSVSTLTIQRTQQEDSAVYLCASSEAWQETQYFGPGTRLLVL.

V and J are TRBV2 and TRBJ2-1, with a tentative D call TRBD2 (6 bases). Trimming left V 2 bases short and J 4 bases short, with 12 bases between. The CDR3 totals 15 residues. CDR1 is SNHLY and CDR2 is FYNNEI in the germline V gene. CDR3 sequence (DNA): TGTGCCAGCAGTGAAAGCGGAGGGGAGTACAATGAGCAGTTCTTC. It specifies CASSESGGEYNEQFF.

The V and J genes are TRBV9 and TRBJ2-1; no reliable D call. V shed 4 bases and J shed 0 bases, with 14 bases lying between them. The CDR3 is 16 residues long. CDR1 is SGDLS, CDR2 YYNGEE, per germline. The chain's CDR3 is CASSPPARRSYNEQFF. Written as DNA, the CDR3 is TGTGCCAGCAGCCCTCCGGCGAGGCGCTCCTACAATGAGCAGTTCTTC.